This passage covers 5 T cell receptor beta chains from one sample sequenced in a study of T-cell memory formation after mild COVID-19. TCRdb itself ran the 5' RACE reads through MiXCR, one entry per CDR3 protein. The top ten clones hold 7.5% to 9.5% of a sample with some 450,000 distinct CDR3 sequences, roughly 20% of them seen once. Material: PBMCs or a T cell subset sorted from them (not recorded which). Source of these receptors: an adult woman who had mild COVID-19 (a few samples of this study predate the infection). Cell type and time point are not known.

V gene TRBV4-1 combines with J gene TRBJ2-2, with D perhaps TRBD1 (6 bases). The CDR3 extends over 17 amino acids. CDR1 is MGHRA, CDR2 YSYEKL, per germline. Trimming stripped 1 base from V and 7 bases from J, with 19 bases between. Written as DNA, the CDR3 is TGCGCCAGCAGCCAAGGTCCCCCAATGACAGGCGTCGGGGAGCTGTTTTTT. It yields the protein CASSQGPPMTGVGELFF.

The rearrangement links TRBV7-2 to TRBJ2-3; no firm D call. V gave up 4 bases and J gave up 3 bases, with 14 bases separating them. The CDR3 extends over 15 amino acids. The V gene's germline CDR1 is SGHTA and CDR2 FQGNSA. CDR3 coding DNA: TGTGCCAGCAGCTACGACATTTTACCGACAGATACGCAGTATTTT. Amino acid sequence: CASSYDILPTDTQYF.

This clonotype was counted ten times or more. The rearrangement uses TRBV12-3 or TRBV12-4 and TRBJ2-2; D not certain. The CDR3 totals 14 residues. Trimming shortened V by 2 bases and J by 2 bases, and 6 bases separated the two germline ends. CDR3 in DNA: TGTGCCAGCAGTTTATTACTAAACACCGGGGAGCTGTTTTTT. This codes for CASSLLLNTGELFF.

V usage is TRBV10-3 and J usage is TRBJ1-5; 7 nucleotides agree with TRBD1. There are 15 residues in the CDR3. Germline CDR1 reads ENHRY; CDR2 reads SYGVKD. V was clipped by 4 bases and J by 0 bases; unmatched bases: 3. CDR3 in DNA: TGTGCCATCAGTGTTACAGGGGATAGCAATCAGCCCCAGCATTTT. Its translation: CAISVTGDSNQPQHF.

The chain is built from TRBV20-1 and TRBJ2-1; D is possibly TRBD2 (6 bases). Germline CDR1 and CDR2: DFQATT and SNEGSKA (reference sequence). There are 16 residues in the CDR3. Between the trimmed V and J ends, which lost 6 bases and 2 bases, there was a span of 20 bases. CDR3 protein: CSATTSKRATYNEQFF. CDR3 nucleotide sequence: TGCAGTGCCACGACTAGTAAGCGGGCCACCTACAATGAGCAGTTCTTC.